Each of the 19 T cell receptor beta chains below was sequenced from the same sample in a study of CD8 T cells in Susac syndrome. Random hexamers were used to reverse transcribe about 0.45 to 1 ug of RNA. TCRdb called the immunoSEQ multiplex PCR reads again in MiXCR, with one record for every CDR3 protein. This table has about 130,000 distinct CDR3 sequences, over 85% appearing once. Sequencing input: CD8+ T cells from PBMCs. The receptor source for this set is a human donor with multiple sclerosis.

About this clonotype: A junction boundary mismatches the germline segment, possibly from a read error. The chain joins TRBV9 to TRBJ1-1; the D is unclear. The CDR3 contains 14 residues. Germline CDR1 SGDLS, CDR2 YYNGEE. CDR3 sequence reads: CASSKGSLNAEAFF. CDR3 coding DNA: TGTGCCAGCAGCAAGGGTTCCCTGAACGCTGAAGCTTTCTTT.

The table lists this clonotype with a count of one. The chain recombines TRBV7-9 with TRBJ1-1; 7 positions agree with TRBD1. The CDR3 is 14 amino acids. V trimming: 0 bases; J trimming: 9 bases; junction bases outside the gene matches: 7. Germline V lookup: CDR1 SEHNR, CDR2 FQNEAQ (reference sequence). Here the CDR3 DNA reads TGTGCCAGCAGCTTAGCGCTTGTCAGGGGGAAAGCTTTCTTT. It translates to CASSLALVRGKAFF.

CDR3: CASSEGQGGNQPQHF. As DNA, the CDR3 is TGTGCCAGCAGTGAAGGACAGGGAGGCAATCAGCCCCAGCATTTT. The rearrangement links TRBV2 to TRBJ1-5; 7 bases are a match to TRBD1. J lost 2 bases, V lost 1 base, and 2 bases had no gene match. CDR1 is SNHLY, CDR2 FYNNEI, per germline. The CDR3 totals 15 residues.

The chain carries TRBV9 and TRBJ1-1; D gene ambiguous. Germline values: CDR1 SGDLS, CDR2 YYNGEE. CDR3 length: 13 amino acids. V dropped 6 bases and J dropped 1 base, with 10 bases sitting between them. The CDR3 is CASNREGNTEAFF. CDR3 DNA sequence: TGTGCCAGCAACCGAGAGGGGAACACTGAAGCTTTCTTT.

The DNA of the CDR3 is TGCAGTGCTAGAGATTCAGGAGGGCTCAACACTGAAGCTTTCTTT. It encodes CSARDSGGLNTEAFF. The J gene is TRBJ1-1, the V gene TRBV20-1; D unclear. Trimming removed 0 bases at V and 2 bases at J, with 13 bases between. The CDR3 loop spans 15 amino acids. Germline values: CDR1 DFQATT, CDR2 SNEGSKA (reference sequence).

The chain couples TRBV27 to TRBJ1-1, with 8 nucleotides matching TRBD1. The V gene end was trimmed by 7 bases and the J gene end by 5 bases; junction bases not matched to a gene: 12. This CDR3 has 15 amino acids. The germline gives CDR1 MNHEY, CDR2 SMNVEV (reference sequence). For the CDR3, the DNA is TGTGCCAGCACCACCCCCCAGGGGGCACGGACTGAAGCTTTCTTT. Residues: CASTTPQGARTEAFF.

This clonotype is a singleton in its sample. The CDR3 loop is CASSLGPPLETQYF. DNA for the CDR3: TGTGCCAGCAGCTTAGGGCCGCCTCTAGAGACCCAGTACTTC. This chain uses TRBV7-9 with TRBJ2-5; D uncertain. Trimming removed 1 base at V and 4 bases at J, with 10 bases between. The CDR3 has 14 amino acids. Germline assignment: CDR1 SEHNR and CDR2 FQNEAQ (reference sequence).

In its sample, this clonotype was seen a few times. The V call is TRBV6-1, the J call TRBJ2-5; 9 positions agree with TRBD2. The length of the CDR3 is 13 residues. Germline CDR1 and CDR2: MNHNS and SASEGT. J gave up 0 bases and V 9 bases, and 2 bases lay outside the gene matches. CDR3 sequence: CASIAGDQETQYF. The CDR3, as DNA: TGTGCCAGTATAGCGGGAGACCAAGAGACCCAGTACTTC.

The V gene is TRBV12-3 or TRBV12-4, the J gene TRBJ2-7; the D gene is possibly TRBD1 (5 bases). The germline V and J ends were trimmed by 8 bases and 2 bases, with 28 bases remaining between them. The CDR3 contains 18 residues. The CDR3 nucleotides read TGTGCCAGCGCACCCCACGACCAGAAGGGGTGTAACCCCTACGAGCAGTACGTC. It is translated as CASAPHDQKGCNPYEQYV.

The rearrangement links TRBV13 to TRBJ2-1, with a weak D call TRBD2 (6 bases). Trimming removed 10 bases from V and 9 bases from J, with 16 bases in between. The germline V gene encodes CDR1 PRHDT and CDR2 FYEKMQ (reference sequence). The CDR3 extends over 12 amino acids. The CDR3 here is CATHINGGEQFF. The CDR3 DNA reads TGTGCCACCCATATAAACGGGGGTGAGCAGTTCTTC.

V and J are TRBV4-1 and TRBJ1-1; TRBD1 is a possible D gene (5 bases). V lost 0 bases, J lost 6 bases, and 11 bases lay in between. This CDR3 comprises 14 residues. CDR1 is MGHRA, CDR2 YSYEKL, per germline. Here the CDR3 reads CASSQDSGNSEAFF. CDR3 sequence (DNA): TGCGCCAGCAGCCAAGATTCAGGGAATTCTGAAGCTTTCTTT.

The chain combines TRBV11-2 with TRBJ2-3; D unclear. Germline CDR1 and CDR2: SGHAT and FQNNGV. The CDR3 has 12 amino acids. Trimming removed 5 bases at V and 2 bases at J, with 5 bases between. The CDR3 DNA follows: TGTGCCAGCAGCCCCTACACAGATACGCAGTATTTT. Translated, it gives CASSPYTDTQYF.

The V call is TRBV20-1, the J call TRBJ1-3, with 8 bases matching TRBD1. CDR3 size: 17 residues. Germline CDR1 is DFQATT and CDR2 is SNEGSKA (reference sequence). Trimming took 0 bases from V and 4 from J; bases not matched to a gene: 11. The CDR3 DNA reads TGCAGTGCTAGAGATCCAGGCCCCGACAGGGGAGGAAACACCATATATTTT. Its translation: CSARDPGPDRGGNTIYF.

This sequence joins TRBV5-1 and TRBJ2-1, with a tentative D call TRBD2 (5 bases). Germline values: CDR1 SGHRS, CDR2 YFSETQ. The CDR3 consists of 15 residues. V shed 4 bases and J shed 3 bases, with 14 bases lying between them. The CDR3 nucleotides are TGCGCCAGCAGCGGGGAGCAACGCTACTACAATGAGCAGTTCTTC. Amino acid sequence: CASSGEQRYYNEQFF.

The CDR3 sequence: CASSFRASNYNEQFF. The DNA of the CDR3 is TGTGCCAGCAGTTTCAGGGCCAGTAACTACAATGAGCAGTTCTTC. The chain carries TRBV12-3 or TRBV12-4 and TRBJ2-1; the D gene is possibly TRBD1 (5 bases). Trimming stripped 3 bases from V and 3 bases from J, with 12 bases between. The CDR3 sequence is 15 residues long.

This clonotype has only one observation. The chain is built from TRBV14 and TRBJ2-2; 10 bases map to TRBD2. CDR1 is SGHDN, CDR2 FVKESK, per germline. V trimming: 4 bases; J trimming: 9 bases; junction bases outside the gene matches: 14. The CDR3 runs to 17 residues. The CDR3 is CASSRKRTSGPVWELFF. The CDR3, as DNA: TGTGCCAGCAGCCGAAAACGGACTAGCGGCCCAGTGTGGGAGCTGTTTTTT.

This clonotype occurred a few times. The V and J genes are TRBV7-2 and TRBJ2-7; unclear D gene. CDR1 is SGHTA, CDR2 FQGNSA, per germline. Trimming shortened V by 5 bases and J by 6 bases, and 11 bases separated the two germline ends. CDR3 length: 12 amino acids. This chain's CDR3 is CASSPPGSEQYV. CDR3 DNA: TGTGCCAGCAGCCCACCGGGTTCCGAGCAGTACGTC.

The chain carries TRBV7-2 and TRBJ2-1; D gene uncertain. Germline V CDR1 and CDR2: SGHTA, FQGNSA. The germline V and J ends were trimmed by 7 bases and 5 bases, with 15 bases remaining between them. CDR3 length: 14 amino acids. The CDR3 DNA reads TGTGCCAGCACCTTCTTGTCCAGGAACAATGAGCAGTTCTTC. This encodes CASTFLSRNNEQFF.

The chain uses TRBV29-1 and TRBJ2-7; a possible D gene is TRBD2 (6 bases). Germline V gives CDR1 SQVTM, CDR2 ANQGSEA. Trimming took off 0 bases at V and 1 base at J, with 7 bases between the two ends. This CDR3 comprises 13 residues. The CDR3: CSVEDRGSYEQYF. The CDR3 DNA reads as TGCAGCGTTGAAGACCGGGGGTCCTACGAGCAGTACTTC.